The 28 T cell receptor beta chains below come from one sample, sequenced in a study of human T cells and chemical hapten exposure. One entry per CDR3 protein, called by TCRdb with MiXCR from the 5' RACE reads. The sample includes under 85,000 distinct CDR3 sequences, more than 7% of them seen just once. Total RNA was isolated from unfractionated whole blood. The receptor set was obtained from a male donor in good health.

This chain connects TRBV6-2 or TRBV6-3 to TRBJ2-4; D unclear. Germline V gene sequence: CDR1 MNHEY, CDR2 SVGEGT. This CDR3 comprises 14 residues. V was cut by 2 bases and J by 0 bases, with 5 bases left in between. CDR3 amino acids: CASSYNSAKNIQYF. The DNA for the CDR3 is TGTGCCAGCAGTTACAATTCAGCCAAAAACATTCAGTACTTC.

This clonotype was picked up a small number of times. The CDR3 coding sequence is TGCGCCAGCAGCTTGAGTACCTCGCCTCCTAAGGGGTCGGCGAACACTGAAGCTTTCTTT. It specifies CASSLSTSPPKGSANTEAFF. This chain uses TRBV5-1 with TRBJ1-1; possible D gene TRBD1, 5 bases. The CDR3 extends over 20 amino acids. V lost 1 base and J lost 1, with 26 bases in between. The germline V gene has CDR1 SGHRS and CDR2 YFSETQ.

In its sample, this clonotype was seen many times. The J gene is TRBJ1-4, the V gene TRBV7-9, with 8 bases aligning to TRBD1. Trimming took 5 bases from V and 0 from J; bases not matched to a gene: 8. The CDR3 consists of 17 residues. The germline gives CDR1 SEHNR, CDR2 FQNEAQ (reference sequence). Here the CDR3 DNA reads TGTGCCAGCAGCCCTAGGACAGGGACTACAACTAATGAAAAACTGTTTTTT. Translated, it gives CASSPRTGTTTNEKLFF.

The J gene is TRBJ1-1, the V gene TRBV14, with 7 bases matching TRBD1. J lost 2 bases, V lost 0 bases, and 9 bases had no gene match. Looked up from germline, CDR1 is SGHDN and CDR2 is FVKESK. The CDR3 is made up of 17 amino acids. The CDR3 coding sequence is TGTGCCAGCAGCCAAGATTGGCGGCAGGGGGTTAACACTGAAGCTTTCTTT. Amino acid sequence: CASSQDWRQGVNTEAFF.

The V gene is TRBV29-1, the J gene TRBJ1-2; D is possibly TRBD1 (5 bases). Germline-derived CDR1 and CDR2 are SQVTM and ANQGSEA. Trimming left V 4 bases short and J 8 bases short, with 14 bases between. The CDR3 is made up of 12 amino acids. As DNA, the CDR3 is TGCAGCGTTGCAAGTCTCAGGGCAGGCTACACCTTC. Encoded protein: CSVASLRAGYTF.

This clonotype was observed a few times. V usage is TRBV7-2 and J usage is TRBJ2-3, with 8 bases that match TRBD2. This CDR3 has 17 residues. V was pared by 5 bases and J by 1 base, with 11 bases of the junction left unmatched. Germline CDR1 reads SGHTA; CDR2 reads FQGNSA. CDR3 loop: CASSTLSGVAGTDTQYF. The CDR3 DNA is TGTGCCAGCAGCACCCTTAGCGGGGTAGCCGGCACAGATACGCAGTATTTT.

This clonotype was seen only a few times. The chain has TRBV2 and TRBJ1-2; D is undetermined. The germline CDR1 and CDR2 sequences are SNHLY and FYNNEI. Deletions cut 7 bases from V and 8 bases from J, with 20 bases between. The CDR3 has 14 amino acids. The CDR3 region has the DNA TGTGCCAGCACAATCCCCGGGGTCCGACGCGGCTACACCTTC. Translating gives CASTIPGVRRGYTF. The full variable domain, completed using reference TRBV2 and TRBJ1-2, is EPEVTQTPSHQVTQMGQEVILRCVPISNHLYFYWYRQILGQKVEFLVSFYNNEISEKSEIFDDQFSVERPDGSNFTLKIRSTKLEDSAMYFCASTIPGVRRGYTFGSGTRLTVV.

This clonotype was picked up many times. The chain carries TRBV12-3 or TRBV12-4 and TRBJ2-7; 7 nucleotides match TRBD1. V was pared by 4 bases and J by 5 bases, with 8 bases of the junction left unmatched. This CDR3 is built from 14 residues. The CDR3 protein is CASSYLTGQDEQYF. In nucleotides, the CDR3 is TGTGCCAGCAGTTACCTGACAGGGCAGGACGAGCAGTACTTC.

The genes are TRBV12-5 and TRBJ2-3, with D maybe TRBD1 (6 bases). Trimming stripped 6 bases from V and 1 base from J, with 14 bases between. This CDR3 comprises 15 residues. In germline, CDR1 is LGHNT, CDR2 FRNRAP. The CDR3, as DNA: TGTGCTAGTGGGCTACAGGGAAGGGGCACAGATACGCAGTATTTT. Translating gives CASGLQGRGTDTQYF.

This clonotype was recorded at least ten times. The rearrangement uses TRBV29-1 and TRBJ2-3; D might be TRBD2 (6 bases). From germline, CDR1 is SQVTM and CDR2 ANQGSEA. V lost 7 bases and J lost 0, with 14 bases in between. The CDR3 is 14 residues long. This CDR3 reads CSAAGPASTDTQYF. The CDR3 nucleotides read TGCAGCGCTGCGGGGCCTGCTAGCACAGATACGCAGTATTTT.

This clonotype was detected many times. The chain recombines TRBV15 with TRBJ2-7, with 9 bases fitting TRBD1. Losses at the gene ends were 1 base for V and 3 bases for J; bases not matched to a gene: 1. This CDR3 is built from 14 residues. CDR1 LNHNV and CDR2 YYDKDF come from the germline V gene (reference sequence). CDR3 region: CATSRGTGDYEQYF. The CDR3 region has the DNA TGTGCCACCAGCAGAGGGACAGGGGACTACGAGCAGTACTTC.

This clonotype was counted a few times. This chain links TRBV12-5 with TRBJ2-1, with a tentative D call TRBD2 (5 bases). V dropped 3 bases and J dropped 4 bases, with 7 bases sitting between them. CDR3 length equals 13 residues. Per the germline V gene, CDR1 is LGHNT and CDR2 is FRNRAP. The CDR3 spells CASGFTSYNEQFF. Written as DNA, the CDR3 is TGTGCTAGTGGTTTTACTAGTTACAATGAGCAGTTCTTC. Full variable domain (missing parts from reference TRBV12-5 and TRBJ2-1): DARVTQTPRHKVTEMGQEVTMRCQPILGHNTVFWYRQTMMQGLELLAYFRNRAPLDDSGMPKDRFSAEMPDATLATLKIQPSEPRDSAVYFCASGFTSYNEQFFGPGTRLTVL.

This clonotype was observed at least ten times. This rearrangement joins TRBV4-3 to TRBJ2-6; D unresolved. Germline CDR1 and CDR2: LGHNA and YSLEER. Trimming stripped 3 bases from V and 2 bases from J, with 14 bases between. CDR3 length: 17 residues. For the CDR3, the DNA is TGCGCCAGCAGCCACCTCCTCGGTTTGCCTGGGGCCAACGTCCTGACTTTC. It encodes CASSHLLGLPGANVLTF.

The chain recombines TRBV6-5 with TRBJ2-5; TRBD1 agrees at 10 bases. J lost 2 bases, V lost 0 bases, and 3 bases had no gene match. Per the germline V gene, CDR1 is MNHEY and CDR2 is SVGAGI. This CDR3 is 16 amino acids long. The chain's CDR3 is CASSYSGTGVQETQYF. CDR3 nucleotides: TGTGCCAGCAGTTACTCGGGGACAGGGGTACAAGAGACCCAGTACTTC.

The sample holds many counts of this clonotype. The chain recombines TRBV5-4 with TRBJ1-3; D unclear. CDR1 and CDR2 from the germline V gene are SGHNT and YYREEE (reference sequence). V gave up 1 base and J gave up 3 bases, with 2 bases separating them. The CDR3 length is 12 residues. CDR3 protein: CASSLIGNTIYF. The CDR3, as DNA: TGTGCCAGCAGCTTGATTGGAAACACCATATATTTT.

This chain connects TRBV12-5 to TRBJ1-1; D remains unclear. CDR1 and CDR2 from the germline V gene are LGHNT and FRNRAP. V was shortened by 1 base and J by 8 bases, with 5 bases between the two germline ends. CDR3 length: 11 amino acids. The CDR3 here is CASGLGPEAFF. The CDR3 nucleotides read TGTGCTAGTGGTTTGGGCCCAGAAGCTTTCTTT.

The chain couples TRBV25-1 to TRBJ2-1; 13 nucleotides line up with TRBD2. With V trimmed by 7 bases and J by 8 bases, 14 bases remained unmatched. Germline loops: CDR1 MGHDK, CDR2 SYGVNS. This CDR3 contains 17 residues. This CDR3 reads CASTTVPTSGGAHEQFF. CDR3 bases: TGTGCCAGCACCACCGTCCCTACTAGCGGGGGGGCCCATGAGCAGTTCTTC.

The table lists this clonotype with a few counts. The V call is TRBV11-2, the J call TRBJ2-3, with 8 bases aligning to TRBD1. This CDR3 has 15 amino acids. The germline V gene has CDR1 SGHAT and CDR2 FQNNGV. V gave up 3 bases and J gave up 3 bases; unmatched junction bases: 5. The CDR3 here is CASSLDRAGTDTQYF. The CDR3, as DNA: TGTGCCAGCAGCTTGGACAGGGCCGGTACAGATACGCAGTATTTT.

This clonotype was counted ten times or more. The CDR3 DNA reads TGTGCCGTCTCCGGGACAGAGAACACTGAAGCTTTCTTT. Its translation: CAVSGTENTEAFF. The V and J genes are TRBV10-3 and TRBJ1-1, with 7 bases that match TRBD1. The CDR3 spans 13 residues. CDR1 and CDR2 (germline): ENHRY, SYGVKD. Losses at the gene ends were 11 bases for V and 1 base for J; bases not matched to a gene: 7.

This clonotype appeared many times. The chain is built from TRBV6-2 or TRBV6-3 and TRBJ1-1; D is unresolved. Germline V lookup: CDR1 MNHEY, CDR2 SVGEGT. The V gene lost 0 bases and the J gene lost 1 base, with 9 bases spanning the gap. CDR3 size: 15 residues. CDR3 sequence: CASSYSMAGNTEAFF. CDR3 bases: TGTGCCAGCAGTTACTCGATGGCAGGGAACACTGAAGCTTTCTTT.

This clonotype was seen only a few times. This sequence joins TRBV7-9 and TRBJ1-2; D ambiguous. The ends were cut back, 5 bases at V and 4 bases at J, with 17 bases in the middle. The CDR3 totals 15 residues. Germline CDR1 and CDR2: SEHNR and FQNEAQ (reference sequence). The CDR3 reads CASSPLAKAGYGYTF. CDR3 nucleotides: TGTGCCAGCAGCCCCTTGGCGAAGGCGGGCTATGGCTACACCTTC.

On this clonotype: This may arise from a read error, as a much more abundant clone is one base away. The chain joins TRBV5-4 to TRBJ2-1; 7 bases align to TRBD2. Germline V gives CDR1 SGHNT, CDR2 YYREEE (reference sequence). The J segment lost 7 bases and the V segment lost 3 bases, leaving 10 bases of the junction unmatched. The CDR3 loop spans 15 amino acids. CDR3 nucleotide sequence: TGTGCCAGCAGCTCGGGACTATCGGGATATAATGAGCAGTTCTTC. Translated: CASSSGLSGYNEQFF.

This clonotype was counted many times. V usage is TRBV7-2 and J usage is TRBJ2-3, with D unclear. V dropped 1 base and J dropped 1 base, with 9 bases sitting between them. The CDR3 has 15 amino acids. Per the germline V gene, CDR1 is SGHTA and CDR2 is FQGNSA. This CDR3 reads CASSLEGGRTDTQYF. DNA of the CDR3: TGTGCCAGCAGCTTAGAGGGCGGACGCACAGATACGCAGTATTTT.

This clonotype was found many times. The chain couples TRBV29-1 to TRBJ1-3, with 8 bases identical to TRBD1. The germline V gene encodes CDR1 SQVTM and CDR2 ANQGSEA. The CDR3 consists of 14 residues. V lost 6 bases and J lost 6; bases outside the gene matches: 10. The CDR3 reads CSVAMTGAQNTIYF. As DNA, the CDR3 is TGCAGCGTCGCTATGACAGGGGCCCAAAACACCATATATTTT. Based on the CDR3 plus reference TRBV29-1 and TRBJ1-3, the full variable domain is SAVISQKPSRDICQRGTSLTIQCQVDSQVTMMFWYRQQPGQSLTLIATANQGSEATYESGFVIDKFPISRPNLTFSTLTVSNMSPEDSSIYLCSVAMTGAQNTIYFGEGSWLTVV.

The chain joins TRBV15 to TRBJ2-7; D call uncertain. Trimming stripped 0 bases from V and 0 bases from J, with 9 bases between. This CDR3 region has 15 residues. Germline values: CDR1 LNHNV, CDR2 YYDKDF (reference sequence). The CDR3 DNA is TGTGCCACCAGCAGAGATCCACAGAGCTCCTACGAGCAGTACTTC. Translated: CATSRDPQSSYEQYF.

At least ten counts were recorded for this clonotype. For the CDR3, the DNA is TGCAGTGCTGGACAGGGGAGTGATCAGCCCCAGCATTTT. It yields the protein CSAGQGSDQPQHF. The V call is TRBV20-1, the J call TRBJ1-5; 9 nucleotides agree with TRBD1. V shed 5 bases, J shed 5 bases, and the junction held 4 bases outside the gene matches. Germline loops: CDR1 DFQATT, CDR2 SNEGSKA (reference sequence). The CDR3 is made up of 13 amino acids.

This clonotype was counted ten times or more. The V and J genes are TRBV18 and TRBJ2-5; the D gene is possibly TRBD1 (6 bases). The V and J ends lost 3 bases and 5 bases respectively, with 10 bases between them. The CDR3 runs 13 residues. Germline CDR1 reads KGHSH; CDR2 reads LQKENI. For the CDR3, the DNA is TGTGCCAGCTCACCCACAGGGCTGGAGACCCAGTACTTC. Translation gives CASSPTGLETQYF.

This clonotype was picked up many times. The chain uses TRBV10-3 and TRBJ2-7; 9 positions match TRBD1. V was clipped by 10 bases and J by 0 bases; unmatched bases: 10. The CDR3 extends over 15 amino acids. Per germline, CDR1 ENHRY and CDR2 SYGVKD. CDR3 loop: CASNARTGVSYEQYF. The CDR3 nucleotides are TGTGCCAGCAATGCCCGGACAGGGGTCTCCTACGAGCAGTACTTC.